A selection of T cell receptor beta chains follows, all from one sample in a study of blood T cell repertoires in COVID-19. Clones were sequenced by immunoSEQ multiplex PCR, and TCRdb holds only the in-frame ones, with some missing. The table records roughly 150,000 clones, roughly 72% of them present only once. Material: peripheral blood. The receptors come from a woman older than 75 with acute or convalescent COVID-19. Each CDR3 is given with its conserved first and last residue. A D gene is named only where the DNA matches it firmly. Part of the rows lack a size; the others show once, few, many or a class for expanded clones.

clone_size	j_call	d_call	v_call	cdr3_aa	cdr3_nt
-	TRBJ1-2	-	TRBV6-9	CASSLQTQVVPNGYTF	TGTGCCAGCAGCCTCCAAACACAGGTCGTCCCCAATGGCTACACCTTC
-	TRBJ2-7	-	TRBV5-1	CASRGGVTSSYEQYF	TGCGCCAGCAGAGGGGGGGTTACCAGCTCCTACGAGCAGTACTTC
once	TRBJ1-1	-	TRBV9	CASSEGWAGMTEAFF	TGTGCCAGCAGCGAGGGATGGGCGGGTATGACTGAAGCTTTCTTT
-	TRBJ2-1	-	TRBV19	CASSPRPLSSYNEQFF	TGTGCCAGTAGTCCTAGACCACTCAGCTCCTACAATGAGCAGTTCTTC
few	TRBJ2-3	TRBD2	TRBV5-8	CASSSPMEKRGAQYF	TGTGCCAGCAGCTCACCGATGGAAAAGCGGGGAGCGCAGTATTTT
-	TRBJ1-2	-	TRBV27	CASSLTATYGYTF	TGTGCCAGCAGTTTAACAGCTACCTATGGCTACACCTTC
-	TRBJ2-1	-	TRBV18	CASSPTQEPSSYNEQFF	TGTGCCAGCTCACCGACGCAGGAACCCAGCTCCTACAATGAGCAGTTCTTC
once	TRBJ2-1	-	TRBV5-6	CASSLAAGVNEQFF	TGTGCCAGCAGCTTGGCGGCAGGGGTCAATGAGCAGTTCTTC
-	TRBJ2-4	TRBD2	TRBV10-3	CATSSGIAGLNIQYF	TGTGCCACTTCATCGGGGATAGCGGGATTAAACATTCAGTACTTC
once	TRBJ2-1	TRBD2	TRBV29-1	CSVEDRVSSGSDGSYNEQFF	TGCAGCGTTGAAGATCGTGTGTCTAGCGGGAGTGACGGCTCCTACAATGAGCAGTTCTTC
-	TRBJ2-1	-	TRBV27	CASSLSWGRGYNEQFF	TGTGCCAGCAGTTTATCTTGGGGTAGGGGCTACAATGAGCAGTTCTTC
-	TRBJ2-7	TRBD2	TRBV7-3	CASIPSASGRVSYEQYF	TGTGCCAGCATTCCTTCGGCTAGCGGGAGAGTCTCCTACGAGCAGTACTTC
-	TRBJ2-1	TRBD2	TRBV19	CASGSGMWEQFF	TGTGCCAGTGGCAGCGGGATGTGGGAGCAGTTCTTC
-	TRBJ2-3	-	TRBV29-1	CSVERTVGDTQYF	TGCAGCGTTGAGAGGACAGTTGGAGATACGCAGTATTTT
-	TRBJ1-1	-	TRBV6-5	CASSYSWASSTEAFF	TGTGCCAGCAGTTACTCGTGGGCTTCGTCGACTGAAGCTTTCTTT
-	TRBJ1-1	-	TRBV7-9	CASSLAGGLTEAFF	TGTGCCAGCAGCTTAGCGGGAGGCCTCACTGAAGCTTTCTTT
-	TRBJ1-2	-	TRBV7-9	CASSLTSGSYGYTF	TGTGCCAGCAGCTTAACTTCAGGGTCCTATGGCTACACCTTC
-	TRBJ2-7	TRBD1	TRBV6-5	CASSYSAGGPYEQYF	TGTGCCAGCAGTTACTCGGCAGGGGGCCCCTACGAGCAGTACTTC
-	TRBJ1-2	TRBD1	TRBV9	CASSVGQGGHHPSGYTF	TGTGCCAGCAGCGTCGGACAGGGGGGTCATCATCCGAGTGGCTACACCTTC
-	TRBJ1-3	TRBD1	TRBV4-1	CASSQEGTDSGNTIYF	TGCGCCAGCAGCCAAGAGGGGACAGACTCTGGAAACACCATATATTTT
-	TRBJ1-6	-	TRBV2	CASGGQRSSYNSPLHF	TGTGCCAGCGGGGGACAACGGTCCTCCTATAATTCACCCCTCCACTTT
-	TRBJ2-3	-	TRBV3-1/TRBV3-2	CASSQEGADTQYF	TGTGCCAGCAGCCAAGAAGGGGCAGATACGCAGTATTTT
once	TRBJ1-4	-	TRBV14	CASSRSGTRNEKLFF	TGTGCCAGCAGCCGATCCGGGACACGGAATGAAAAACTGTTTTTT
few	TRBJ2-1	-	TRBV19	CASSIRGSEQFF	TGTGCCAGTAGTATACGCGGCAGTGAGCAGTTCTTC
-	TRBJ1-6	-	TRBV6-5	CASRREERNSPLHF	TGTGCCAGCAGAAGGGAGGAAAGAAATTCACCCCTCCACTTT
-	TRBJ2-7	TRBD1	TRBV11-2	CASSFQGASYEQYF	TGTGCCAGCAGCTTTCAGGGGGCCTCCTACGAGCAGTACTTC
-	TRBJ1-1	-	TRBV4-2	CASSQGRAASSGWNTEAFF	TGTGCCAGCAGCCAAGGGCGTGCCGCTTCATCAGGATGGAACACTGAAGCTTTCTTT
-	TRBJ2-2	TRBD1	TRBV11-2	CASSLRQGAGELFF	TGTGCCAGCAGCCTTAGACAGGGAGCCGGGGAGCTGTTTTTT
-	TRBJ2-2	-	TRBV6-2/TRBV6-3	CASSDQTPGELFF	TGTGCCAGCAGCGATCAGACACCCGGGGAGCTGTTTTTT
-	TRBJ1-2	-	TRBV19	CASSYRASYGYTF	TGTGCCAGTAGTTACAGGGCCTCCTATGGCTACACCTTC
few	TRBJ1-5	TRBD1	TRBV2	CASSGDSNSNQPQHF	TGTGCCAGCAGTGGGGACAGCAATAGCAATCAGCCCCAGCATTTT
-	TRBJ1-2	-	TRBV7-9	CASSLEGNYGYTF	TGTGCCAGCAGCTTAGAGGGGAACTATGGCTACACCTTC
-	TRBJ2-1	TRBD2	TRBV3-1/TRBV3-2	CASSQGTSGTNNEQFF	TGTGCCAGCAGCCAGGGGACTAGCGGGACAAACAATGAGCAGTTCTTC
-	TRBJ1-2	-	TRBV5-4	CASSFLVDGYTF	TGTGCCAGCAGCTTTTTAGTCGATGGCTACACCTTC
-	TRBJ1-5	-	TRBV2	CASSEAAGSNQPQHF	TGTGCCAGCAGTGAGGCGGCCGGTAGCAATCAGCCCCAGCATTTT
-	TRBJ2-5	-	TRBV6-6	CASSYRETQYF	TGTGCCAGCAGTTACCGGGAGACCCAGTACTTC